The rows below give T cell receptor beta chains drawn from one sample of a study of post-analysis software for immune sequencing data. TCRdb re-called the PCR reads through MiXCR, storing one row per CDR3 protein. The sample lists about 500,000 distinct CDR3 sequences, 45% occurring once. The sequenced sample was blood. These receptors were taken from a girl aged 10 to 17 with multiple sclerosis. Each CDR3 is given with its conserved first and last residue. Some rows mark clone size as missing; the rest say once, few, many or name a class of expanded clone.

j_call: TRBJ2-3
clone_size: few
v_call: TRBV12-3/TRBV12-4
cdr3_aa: CASSPGLASSTDTQYF

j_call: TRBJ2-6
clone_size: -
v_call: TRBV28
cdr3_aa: CASSLIGGSGANVLTF

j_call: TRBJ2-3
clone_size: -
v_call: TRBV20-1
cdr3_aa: CSAPPGLAGGTDTQYF

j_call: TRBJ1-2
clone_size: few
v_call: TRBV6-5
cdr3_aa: CASSFFSGTGPANYGYTF

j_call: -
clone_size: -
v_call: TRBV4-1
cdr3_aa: CASSLRFGDRAQETQYF

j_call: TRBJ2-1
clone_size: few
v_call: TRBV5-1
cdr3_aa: CASSLAGTGLYNEQFF

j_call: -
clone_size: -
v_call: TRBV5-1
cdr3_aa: CASRGQGDEQYF

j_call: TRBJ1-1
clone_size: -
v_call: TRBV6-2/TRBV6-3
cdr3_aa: CASSWGGTEAFF

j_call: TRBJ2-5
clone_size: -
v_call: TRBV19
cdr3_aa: CASSVGTGGPQETQYF

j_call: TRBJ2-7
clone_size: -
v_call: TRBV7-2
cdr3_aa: CASSLSKGDEQYF

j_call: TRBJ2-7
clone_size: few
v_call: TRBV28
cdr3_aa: CASSFTFKDRSSYEQYF

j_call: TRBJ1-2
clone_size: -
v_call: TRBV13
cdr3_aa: CASSRDDRVVGYTF

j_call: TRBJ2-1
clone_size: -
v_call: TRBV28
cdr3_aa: CASSPLLTGRTNEQFF

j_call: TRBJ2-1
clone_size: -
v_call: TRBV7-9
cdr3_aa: CASSPGRAFTYNEQFF

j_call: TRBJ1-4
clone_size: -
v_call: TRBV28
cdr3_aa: CASSDRGGTNEKLFF

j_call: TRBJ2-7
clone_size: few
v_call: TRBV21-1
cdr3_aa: CASSKEQYVYEQYF

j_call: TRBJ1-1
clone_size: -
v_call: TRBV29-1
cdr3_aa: CSAGESDTEAFF

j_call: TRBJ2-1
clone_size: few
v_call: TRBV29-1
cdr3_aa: CSVGRAGGYNEQFF

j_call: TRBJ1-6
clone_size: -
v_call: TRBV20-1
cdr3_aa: CSARDREQGNSPLHF

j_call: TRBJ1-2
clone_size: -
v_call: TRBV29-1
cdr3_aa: CSVEDRGQGGYGYTF

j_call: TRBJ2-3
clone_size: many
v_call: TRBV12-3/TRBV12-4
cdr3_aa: CASSRRGDTDTQYF

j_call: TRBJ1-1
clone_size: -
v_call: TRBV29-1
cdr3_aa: CSLGGLQGRTEAFF

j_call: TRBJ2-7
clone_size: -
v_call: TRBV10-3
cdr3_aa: CAIKTSGSREQYF

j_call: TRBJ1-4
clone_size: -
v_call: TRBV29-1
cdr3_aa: CSVLERGKLFF